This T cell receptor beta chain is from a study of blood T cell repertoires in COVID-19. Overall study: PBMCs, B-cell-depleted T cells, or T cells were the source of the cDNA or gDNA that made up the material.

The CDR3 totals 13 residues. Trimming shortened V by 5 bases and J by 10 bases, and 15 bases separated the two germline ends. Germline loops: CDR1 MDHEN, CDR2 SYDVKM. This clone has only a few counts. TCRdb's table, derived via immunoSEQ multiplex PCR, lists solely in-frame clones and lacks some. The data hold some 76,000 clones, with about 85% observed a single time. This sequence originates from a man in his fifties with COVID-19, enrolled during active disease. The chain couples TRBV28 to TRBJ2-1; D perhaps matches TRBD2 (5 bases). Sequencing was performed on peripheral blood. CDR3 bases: TGTGCCAGCAGTGAGGCGGGTTCGAGGGAGCAGTTCTTC. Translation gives CASSEAGSREQFF. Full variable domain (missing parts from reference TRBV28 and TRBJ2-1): DVKVTQSSRYLVKRTGEKVFLECVQDMDHENMFWYRQDPGLGLRLIYFSYDVKMKEKGDIPEGYSVSREKKERFSLILESASTNQTSMYLCASSEAGSREQFFGPGTRLTVL.